These 24 T cell receptor beta chains originate from one sample sequenced in a study of blood T cell repertoires in COVID-19. Data came from immunoSEQ multiplex PCR; TCRdb stores just in-frame clones and leaves some out. The table shows 45,000 to 55,000 clones, with over 75% occurring only once. The sequenced material came from peripheral blood. These receptors all stem from a man older than 75 with COVID-19, enrolled during active disease.

This sequence joins TRBV7-2 and TRBJ1-5; D possibly corresponds to TRBD1 (5 bases). Trimming pared 5 bases from V and 2 bases from J, leaving 13 bases between. The CDR3 runs 15 residues. Germline-derived CDR1 and CDR2 are SGHTA and FQGNSA. The CDR3 DNA reads TGTGCCAGCAGCCGGGGGGGAAAGCGCAATCAGCCCCAGCATTTT. It specifies CASSRGGKRNQPQHF.

This clone occurred once. The chain recombines TRBV10-3 with TRBJ2-7; 7 bases align to TRBD1. V was pared by 3 bases and J by 5 bases, with 4 bases of the junction left unmatched. The V gene's germline CDR1 is ENHRY and CDR2 SYGVKD. This CDR3 is 13 amino acids long. In nucleotides, the CDR3 is TGTGCCATCAGTGAAACAGGGGAGAACGAGCAGTACTTC. Translation: CAISETGENEQYF.

The J gene is TRBJ1-2, the V gene TRBV7-8, with TRBD1 identical over 8 bases. V shed 5 bases and J 2 bases; nucleotides not matched to a gene: 10. The CDR3 totals 16 residues. Germline V lookup: CDR1 SGHVS, CDR2 FQNEAQ. The DNA for the CDR3 is TGTGCCAGCAGCCTGGCCGGACAGGGCGGAAACTATGGCTACACCTTC. Amino acids: CASSLAGQGGNYGYTF.

The chain has TRBV7-8 and TRBJ2-6; 7 bases are a match to TRBD2. Germline CDR1 is SGHVS and CDR2 is FQNEAQ. V dropped 5 bases and J dropped 1; count of bases not matched to a gene: 5. The CDR3 sequence is 16 residues long. CDR3 loop: CASSRAGRSGANVLTF. CDR3 coding DNA: TGTGCCAGCAGCCGAGCGGGGCGTTCTGGGGCCAACGTCCTGACTTTC.

The rearrangement links TRBV28 to TRBJ2-1, with TRBD1 matching 7 bases. The CDR3 loop spans 14 amino acids. V was pared by 3 bases and J by 6 bases, with 5 bases of the junction left unmatched. The germline V gene encodes CDR1 MDHEN and CDR2 SYDVKM. The CDR3 nucleotides are TGTGCCAGCAGTTTCCGACAGGGCCGCAATGAGCAGTTCTTC. This encodes CASSFRQGRNEQFF.

The chain links TRBV7-9 to TRBJ2-5; 9 bases map to TRBD1. Germline CDR1 and CDR2: SEHNR and FQNEAQ (reference sequence). The V and J ends lost 3 bases and 2 bases, in that order; junction bases with no gene match: 7. The CDR3 has 16 amino acids. The CDR3 spells CASSFGDRGGQETQYF. DNA for the CDR3: TGTGCCAGCAGCTTTGGCGACAGGGGGGGTCAAGAGACCCAGTACTTC.

The chain couples TRBV7-2 to TRBJ2-3; 11 bases match TRBD1. The CDR3 has 15 amino acids. Germline V lookup: CDR1 SGHTA, CDR2 FQGNSA. V lost 5 bases to trimming and J lost 4 bases; unmatched junction nucleotides: 5. Here the CDR3 reads CASSAGQGASDTQYF. CDR3 DNA sequence: TGTGCCAGCAGCGCCGGACAGGGGGCGTCAGATACGCAGTATTTT.

J is TRBJ1-5 and V is TRBV30; perhaps TRBD1 as D (6 bases). The length of the CDR3 is 13 residues. V was shortened by 7 bases and J by 5 bases, with 15 bases between the two germline ends. Germline CDR1 is GTSNPN and CDR2 is SVGIG (reference sequence). Written as DNA, the CDR3 is TGTGCCTTCTCTGGGGGCGCGGATCAGCCCCAGCATTTT. Protein product: CAFSGGADQPQHF.

This chain joins TRBV6-5 and TRBJ2-7, with 14 bases lining up with TRBD2. V lost 7 bases to trimming and J lost 3 bases; unmatched junction nucleotides: 5. This CDR3 is built from 15 residues. Germline CDR1 MNHEY, CDR2 SVGAGI. CDR3 nucleotides: TGTGCCAGCACCCGACTAGCGGGGGGGAACTACGAGCAGTACTTC. Protein: CASTRLAGGNYEQYF.

This chain joins TRBV4-1 and TRBJ2-5, with 14 bases aligning to TRBD2. With 2 bases clipped from V and 4 bases from J, the junction kept 6 bases outside the gene matches. The CDR3 is 17 amino acids. The germline V gene encodes CDR1 MGHRA and CDR2 YSYEKL. In nucleotides, the CDR3 is TGCGCCAGCAGCCAAACGGGACTAGCGGGAGTAGGAGAGACCCAGTACTTC. Translating it yields CASSQTGLAGVGETQYF.

V is TRBV4-3 and J is TRBJ2-1; the match to TRBD2 covers 7 bases. This CDR3 region has 13 residues. Losses at the gene ends were 3 bases for V and 6 bases for J; bases not matched to a gene: 2. Germline values: CDR1 LGHNA, CDR2 YSLEER. The CDR3 DNA reads as TGCGCCAGCAGCCATCTAGCGGCCAATGAGCAGTTCTTC. This translates into CASSHLAANEQFF.

This chain uses TRBV4-1 with TRBJ1-1; D is perhaps TRBD1 (5 bases). This CDR3 is built from 16 residues. From germline, CDR1 is MGHRA and CDR2 YSYEKL. V lost 3 bases and J 0 bases, leaving 14 bases between the germline ends. The CDR3 coding sequence is TGCGCCAGCAGCCAGGGCCCGACAGTTATGAACACTGAAGCTTTCTTT. Translated: CASSQGPTVMNTEAFF.

The DNA of the CDR3 is TGTGCCAGTAGGCCCCCCGGCGGCACCCGAAACACCATATATTTT. Amino acid sequence: CASRPPGGTRNTIYF. This sequence joins TRBV19 and TRBJ1-3; D remains ambiguous. There are 15 residues in the CDR3. Trimming took off 6 bases at V and 5 bases at J, with 17 bases between the two ends. Germline V gene sequence: CDR1 LNHDA, CDR2 SQIVND (reference sequence).

The genes are TRBV7-2 and TRBJ2-5; the match to TRBD2 covers 8 bases. This CDR3 spans 13 amino acids. J gave up 7 bases and V 6 bases, and 7 bases lay outside the gene matches. Germline CDR1 and CDR2: SGHTA and FQGNSA. CDR3 sequence (DNA): TGTGCCAGCAGATCGGGCCTAGCGGGGACCCAGTACTTC. Its protein is CASRSGLAGTQYF.

This rearrangement joins TRBV5-1 to TRBJ2-1, with 9 bases lining up with TRBD2. This CDR3 spans 16 amino acids. V shed 0 bases, J shed 7 bases, and the junction held 8 bases outside the gene matches. Germline V gene lookup returns CDR1 SGHRS and CDR2 YFSETQ. The DNA for the CDR3 is TGCGCCAGCAGCTTGGATGGCGGGAGGGCCGGAAATGAGCAGTTCTTC. This translates into CASSLDGGRAGNEQFF.

This clone was picked up one time. The chain has TRBV11-2 and TRBJ2-3; a possible D gene is TRBD1 (5 bases). Germline V lookup: CDR1 SGHAT, CDR2 FQNNGV. The CDR3 has 16 amino acids. V was trimmed by 9 bases and J by 3 bases, leaving 22 bases between them. In nucleotides, the CDR3 is TGTGCCAGTGAGACTGGGCAGGGTGGAAAAACAGATACGCAGTATTTT. It translates to CASETGQGGKTDTQYF.

This clone was seen once. The V and J genes are TRBV5-4 and TRBJ1-1; possible D gene TRBD1, 5 bases. This CDR3 is 12 amino acids long. Germline lookup yields CDR1 SGHNT and CDR2 YYREEE (reference sequence). V was pared by 4 bases and J by 1 base, with 5 bases between. The CDR3 region has the DNA TGTGCCAGCAGCGACAGGAACACTGAAGCTTTCTTT. Protein sequence: CASSDRNTEAFF.

The CDR3 loop is CASRGRGKQPQHF. The DNA of the CDR3 is TGCGCCAGCAGGGGCAGGGGTAAGCAGCCCCAGCATTTT. The chain combines TRBV10-1 with TRBJ1-5, with a weak D call TRBD1 (6 bases). The CDR3 consists of 13 residues. Trimming took 6 bases from V and 7 from J, leaving 13 bases between them. The germline gives CDR1 WNHNN, CDR2 SYGVQD (reference sequence).

The V call is TRBV7-2, the J call TRBJ2-1; TRBD2 aligns across 7 bases. Germline V gives CDR1 SGHTA, CDR2 FQGNSA. V dropped 2 bases and J dropped 7; count of bases not matched to a gene: 2. There are 13 residues in the CDR3. This CDR3 reads CASSLQGGNEQFF. DNA of the CDR3: TGTGCCAGCAGCTTACAGGGAGGGAATGAGCAGTTCTTC.

The chain recombines TRBV10-3 with TRBJ1-2, with D possibly matching TRBD1 (6 bases). CDR1 is ENHRY, CDR2 SYGVKD, per germline. The CDR3 runs 13 residues. Trimming took off 7 bases at V and 0 bases at J, with 9 bases between the two ends. The CDR3 nucleotides are TGTGCCATCACCGGACAGACTAACTATGGCTACACCTTC. It is translated as CAITGQTNYGYTF.

There are a few counts of this clone. The V and J genes are TRBV2 and TRBJ1-3, with D possibly matching TRBD1 (5 bases). V lost 7 bases to trimming and J lost 1 base, with 14 bases between them. The CDR3 contains 15 residues. Germline assignment: CDR1 SNHLY and CDR2 FYNNEI. Here the CDR3 reads CASKTMGGSGNTIYF. The CDR3 DNA sequence: TGTGCCAGCAAAACAATGGGGGGGTCTGGAAACACCATATATTTT.

The V and J genes are TRBV29-1 and TRBJ2-3; D remains ambiguous. CDR3 length equals 12 residues. CDR1 SQVTM and CDR2 ANQGSEA come from the germline V gene. Trimming took 3 bases from V and 6 from J, leaving 10 bases between them. The CDR3 region is CSVDWPGDTQYF. Written as DNA, the CDR3 is TGCAGCGTTGACTGGCCCGGGGATACGCAGTATTTT.

This clone was picked up one time. The chain recombines TRBV28 with TRBJ2-3; TRBD2 matches 16 bases. J gave up 5 bases and V 5 bases, and 7 bases lay outside the gene matches. Germline V gene lookup returns CDR1 MDHEN and CDR2 SYDVKM. This CDR3 has 17 residues. CDR3 sequence (DNA): TGTGCCAGCAGTCTGGGACTAGCGGGGGGGCCAGTAGATACGCAGTATTTT. This codes for CASSLGLAGGPVDTQYF.

The chain links TRBV29-1 to TRBJ2-1; 11 positions agree with TRBD2. The length of the CDR3 is 15 residues. J lost 5 bases, V lost 8 bases, and 11 bases had no gene match. Per the germline V gene, CDR1 is SQVTM and CDR2 is ANQGSEA. The CDR3 nucleotides read TGCAGCTTTTTTACTAGCGGGAGTCTCCACAATGAGCAGTTCTTC. This encodes CSFFTSGSLHNEQFF.